The clone carrying this T cell receptor beta chain was detected once. The antigen remains undetermined. Evenly divided among several immunoSEQ plates was the genomic DNA of each subset. Libraries were prepared by immunoSEQ multiplex PCR; TCRdb keeps only in-frame clonotypes and omits some of them. Of about 600,000 clones listed, more than 95% are singletons. The sample is drawn from a study of shared clonotypes between healthy human individuals. The wider study: Three plates were used per donor for CD4 naive, three for CD4 memory, two for CD8 naive and one for CD8 memory. Findings of the study overall: Represented genetic and exposure-history diversity was restricted by having few donors. Naive CD4 clonotypes overlapped across several donors at roughly 5.1%.

The V end was cut by 8 bases, the J end by 1 base, with 14 bases between. Germline V gives CDR1 MRHNA, CDR2 SNTAGT. This CDR3 has 14 residues. This TCR was recovered from a woman in her 30s in good health. The V and J genes are TRBV6-4 and TRBJ1-1; D uncertain. The sequenced material came from naive CD4+ T cells sorted from blood. Documented subset: CD45RA+ positively selected. The CDR3 reads CASPSCWANTEAFF. Written as DNA, the CDR3 is TGTGCCAGCCCATCGTGTTGGGCGAACACTGAAGCTTTCTTT.